This TCR beta chain came from a study of siplizumab effects on memory and regulatory T cells. As regards this clone: Its target is not known.

Study results and limitations: The majority of clones, roughly 75-95% of proliferating CD4+ or CD8+ clones, lacked an assignable naive or memory phenotype. Mappable alloreactive CD4+ clones were on average 68.8% Treg-derived with siplizumab, approximately 30% in controls. A major contribution to the alloresponse seemed to be made by naive T cells, which seemed more diverse than memory cells.

Each sample had about 100,000 TCR templates assayed. The method was immunoSEQ multiplex PCR; TCRdb's version includes in-frame clones alone and lacks a portion of them. The data show about 82,000 clones, about nine tenths seen once. The TCR sequence derives from a human donor in good health. Sequences were obtained from Tregs sorted from blood.

CDR3 loop: CASSVGQAPTDTQYF. CDR3 DNA sequence: TGTGCCAGCAGCGTAGGACAAGCACCCACAGATACGCAGTATTTT. This chain uses TRBV9 with TRBJ2-3; no clear D gene. Trimming stripped 0 bases from V and 2 bases from J, with 10 bases between. The CDR3 has 15 amino acids. Germline CDR1 reads SGDLS; CDR2 reads YYNGEE.